This T cell receptor (beta chain) appears in the sequencing data of a study of long-term antiretroviral therapy in people with HIV. This was the immunoSEQ v3.0 assay at survey level. Produced via immunoSEQ multiplex PCR; TCRdb's table is partial and in-frame only. Of some 25,000 clones listed, roughly 80% are singletons. Trimming took off 5 bases at V and 4 bases at J, with 12 bases between the two ends. The CDR3 totals 14 residues. From germline, CDR1 is SGHTA and CDR2 FQGNSA. The sequence was obtained from a man in his forties or fifties with HIV. The chain combines TRBV7-2 with TRBJ2-1, with D uncertain. Sequencing used unsorted PBMCs, obtained 3 years after starting antiretroviral therapy. DNA of the CDR3: TGTGCCAGCAGCCAAGCGTCAGAGTACAATGAGCAGTTCTTC. The encoded protein is CASSQASEYNEQFF.